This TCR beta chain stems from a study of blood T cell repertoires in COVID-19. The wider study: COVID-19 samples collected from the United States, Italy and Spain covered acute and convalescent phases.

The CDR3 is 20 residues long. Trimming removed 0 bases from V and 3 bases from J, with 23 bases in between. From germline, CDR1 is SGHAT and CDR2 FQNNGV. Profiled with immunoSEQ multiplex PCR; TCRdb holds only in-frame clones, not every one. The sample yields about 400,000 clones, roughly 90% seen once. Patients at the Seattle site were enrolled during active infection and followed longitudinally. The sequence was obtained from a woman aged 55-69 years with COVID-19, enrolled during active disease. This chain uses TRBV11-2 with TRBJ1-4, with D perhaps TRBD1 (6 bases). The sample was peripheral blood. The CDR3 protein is CASSLDIASRGRGANEKLFF. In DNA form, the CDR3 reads TGTGCCAGCAGCTTAGATATTGCATCGCGAGGCAGGGGAGCTAATGAAAAACTGTTTTTT.